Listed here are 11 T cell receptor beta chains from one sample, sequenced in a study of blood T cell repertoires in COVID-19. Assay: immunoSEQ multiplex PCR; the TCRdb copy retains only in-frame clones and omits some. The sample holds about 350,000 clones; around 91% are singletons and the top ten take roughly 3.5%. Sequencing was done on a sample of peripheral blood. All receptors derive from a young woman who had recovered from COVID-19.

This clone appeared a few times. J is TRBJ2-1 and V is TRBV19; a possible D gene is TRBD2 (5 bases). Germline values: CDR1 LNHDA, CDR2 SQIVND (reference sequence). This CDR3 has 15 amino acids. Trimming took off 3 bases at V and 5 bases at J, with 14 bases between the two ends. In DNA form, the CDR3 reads TGTGCCAGTAGTATGGCTGGGAGCGGCCACAATGAGCAGTTCTTC. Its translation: CASSMAGSGHNEQFF. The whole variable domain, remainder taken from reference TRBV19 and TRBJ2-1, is DGGITQSPKYLFRKEGQNVTLSCEQNLNHDAMYWYRQDPGQGLRLIYYSQIVNDFQKGDIAEGYSVSREKKESFPLTVTSAQKNPTAFYLCASSMAGSGHNEQFFGPGTRLTVL.

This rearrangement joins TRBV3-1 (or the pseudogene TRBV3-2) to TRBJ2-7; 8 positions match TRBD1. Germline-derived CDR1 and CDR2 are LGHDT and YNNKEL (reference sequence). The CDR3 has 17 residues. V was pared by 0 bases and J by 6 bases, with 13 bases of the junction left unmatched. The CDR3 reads CASSQEWDRRDPAEQYV. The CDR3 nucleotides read TGTGCCAGCAGCCAAGAATGGGACAGGAGGGACCCAGCCGAGCAGTACGTC.

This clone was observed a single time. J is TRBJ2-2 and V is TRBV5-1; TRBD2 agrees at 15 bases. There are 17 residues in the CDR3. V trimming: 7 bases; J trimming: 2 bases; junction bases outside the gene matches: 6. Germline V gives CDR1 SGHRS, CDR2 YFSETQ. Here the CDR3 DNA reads TGCGCCAGCTTCGGGGGACTAGCGGGAGGCAACACCGGGGAGCTGTTTTTT. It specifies CASFGGLAGGNTGELFF.

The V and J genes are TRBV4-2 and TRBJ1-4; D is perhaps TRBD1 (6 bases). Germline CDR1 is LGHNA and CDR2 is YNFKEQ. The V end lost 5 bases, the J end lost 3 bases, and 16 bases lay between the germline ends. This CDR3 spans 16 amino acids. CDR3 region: CASSEGRGDSNEKLFF. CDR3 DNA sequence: TGTGCCAGCAGCGAGGGCAGGGGCGACTCTAATGAAAAACTGTTTTTT.

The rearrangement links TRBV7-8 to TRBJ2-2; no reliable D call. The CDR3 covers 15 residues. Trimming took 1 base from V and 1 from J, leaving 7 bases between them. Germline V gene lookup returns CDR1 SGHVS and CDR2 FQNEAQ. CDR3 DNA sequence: TGTGCCAGCAGCTTAGTTAGGAGGAACACCGGGGAGCTGTTTTTT. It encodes CASSLVRRNTGELFF.

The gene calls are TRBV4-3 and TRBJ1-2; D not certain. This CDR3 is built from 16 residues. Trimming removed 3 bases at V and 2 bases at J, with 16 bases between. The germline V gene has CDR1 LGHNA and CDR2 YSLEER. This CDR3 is CASSQALGTNNYGYTF. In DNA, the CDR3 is TGCGCCAGCAGCCAGGCTCTAGGCACAAACAACTATGGCTACACCTTC.

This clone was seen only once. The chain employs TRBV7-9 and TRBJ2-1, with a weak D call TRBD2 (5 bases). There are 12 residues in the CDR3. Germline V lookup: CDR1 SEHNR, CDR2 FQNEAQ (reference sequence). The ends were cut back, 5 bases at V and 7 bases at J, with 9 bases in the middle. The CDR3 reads CASSVPGNEQFF. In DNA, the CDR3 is TGTGCCAGCAGCGTCCCGGGAAATGAGCAGTTCTTC.

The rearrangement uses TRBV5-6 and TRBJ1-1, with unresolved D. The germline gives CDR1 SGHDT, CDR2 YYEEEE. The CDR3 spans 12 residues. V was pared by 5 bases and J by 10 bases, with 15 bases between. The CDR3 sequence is CASSRDSRGAFF. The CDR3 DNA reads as TGTGCCAGCAGTCGGGATTCTAGAGGAGCTTTCTTT.

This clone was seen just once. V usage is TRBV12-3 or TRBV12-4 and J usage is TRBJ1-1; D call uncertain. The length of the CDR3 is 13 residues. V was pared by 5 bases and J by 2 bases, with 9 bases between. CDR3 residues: CASSDTQNTEAFF. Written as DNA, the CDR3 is TGTGCCAGCAGTGACACACAAAACACTGAAGCTTTCTTT.

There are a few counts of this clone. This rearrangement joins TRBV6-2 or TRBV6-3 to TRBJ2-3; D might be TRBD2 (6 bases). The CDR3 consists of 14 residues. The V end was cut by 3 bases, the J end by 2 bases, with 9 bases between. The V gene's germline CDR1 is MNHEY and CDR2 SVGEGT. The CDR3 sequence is CASSYGGDTDTQYF. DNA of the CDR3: TGTGCCAGCAGTTATGGCGGGGACACAGATACGCAGTATTTT.

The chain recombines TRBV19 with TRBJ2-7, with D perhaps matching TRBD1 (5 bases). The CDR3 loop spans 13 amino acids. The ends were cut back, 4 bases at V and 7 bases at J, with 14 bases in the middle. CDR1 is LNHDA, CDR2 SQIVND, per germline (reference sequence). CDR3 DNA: TGTGCCAGTAGTAACGGGCAGGGTTATGAGCAGTACGTC. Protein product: CASSNGQGYEQYV.